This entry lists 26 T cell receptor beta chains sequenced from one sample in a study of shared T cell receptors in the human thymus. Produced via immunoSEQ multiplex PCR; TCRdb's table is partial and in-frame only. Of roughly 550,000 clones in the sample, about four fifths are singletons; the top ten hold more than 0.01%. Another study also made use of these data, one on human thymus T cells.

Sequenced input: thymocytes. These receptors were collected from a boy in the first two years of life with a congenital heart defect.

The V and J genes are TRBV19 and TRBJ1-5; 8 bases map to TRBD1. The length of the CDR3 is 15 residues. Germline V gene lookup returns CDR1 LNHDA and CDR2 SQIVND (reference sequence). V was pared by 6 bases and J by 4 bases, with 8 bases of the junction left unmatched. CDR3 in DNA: TGTGCCAGTAGCCCGACAGGGGCCAGTAATCAGCCCCAGCATTTT. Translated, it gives CASSPTGASNQPQHF.

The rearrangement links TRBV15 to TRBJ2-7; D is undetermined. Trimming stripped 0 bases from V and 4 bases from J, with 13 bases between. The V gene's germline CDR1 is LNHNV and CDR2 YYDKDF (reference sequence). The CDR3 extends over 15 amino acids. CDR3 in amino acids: CATSRDLRLPYEQYF. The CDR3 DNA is TGTGCCACCAGCAGAGATTTGAGGTTACCTTACGAGCAGTACTTC.

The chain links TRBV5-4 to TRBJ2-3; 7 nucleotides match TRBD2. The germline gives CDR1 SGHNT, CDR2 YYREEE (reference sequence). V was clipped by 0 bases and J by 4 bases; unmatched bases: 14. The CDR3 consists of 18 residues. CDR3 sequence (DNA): TGTGCCAGCAGCTTGGGGGCCCCGGGGGGAGGGCCCCCAGATACGCAGTATTTT. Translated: CASSLGAPGGGPPDTQYF.

CDR3 protein: CASSDRAGNTIYF. For the CDR3, the DNA is TGTGCCAGCAGCGACAGGGCTGGAAACACCATATATTTT. The chain carries TRBV5-6 and TRBJ1-3; 7 nucleotides match TRBD1. The V gene's germline CDR1 is SGHDT and CDR2 YYEEEE. With 4 bases clipped from V and 2 bases from J, the junction kept 0 bases outside the gene matches. CDR3 length equals 13 residues.

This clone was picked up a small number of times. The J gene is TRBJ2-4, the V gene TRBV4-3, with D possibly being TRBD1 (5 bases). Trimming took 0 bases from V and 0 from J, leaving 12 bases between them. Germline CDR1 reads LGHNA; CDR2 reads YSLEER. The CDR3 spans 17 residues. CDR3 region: CASSQDRARLAKNIQYF. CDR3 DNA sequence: TGCGCCAGCAGCCAAGACAGGGCCCGTTTAGCCAAAAACATTCAGTACTTC.

This chain's CDR3 is CASSQEGRTSAFYEQYF. As DNA, the CDR3 is TGTGCCAGCAGCCAAGAAGGGAGGACTAGCGCCTTCTACGAGCAGTACTTC. The V and J genes are TRBV4-2 and TRBJ2-7; the match to TRBD2 covers 9 bases. Germline-derived CDR1 and CDR2 are LGHNA and YNFKEQ. CDR3 length equals 17 residues. With V trimmed by 0 bases and J by 3 bases, 9 bases remained unmatched.

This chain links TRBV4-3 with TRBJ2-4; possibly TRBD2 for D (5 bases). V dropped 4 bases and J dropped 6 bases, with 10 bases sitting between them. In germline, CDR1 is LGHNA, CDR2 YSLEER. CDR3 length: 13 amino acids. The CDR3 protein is CASSRDRGNIQYF. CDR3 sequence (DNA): TGCGCCAGCAGCCGGGATCGGGGAAACATTCAGTACTTC.

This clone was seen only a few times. CDR3 region: CASSRSVTSTDTQYF. The CDR3 DNA is TGCGCCAGCAGCCGGAGCGTAACTAGCACAGATACGCAGTATTTT. The J gene is TRBJ2-3, the V gene TRBV4-1, with D uncertain. The CDR3 contains 15 residues. V shed 4 bases and J shed 0 bases, with 11 bases lying between them. Germline loops: CDR1 MGHRA, CDR2 YSYEKL.

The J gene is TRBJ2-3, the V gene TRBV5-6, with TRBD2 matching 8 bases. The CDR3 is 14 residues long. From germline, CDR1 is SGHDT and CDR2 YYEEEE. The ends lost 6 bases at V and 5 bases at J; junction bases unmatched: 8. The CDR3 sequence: CASNPAGVGDTQYF. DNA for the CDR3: TGTGCCAGCAACCCAGCGGGAGTTGGAGATACGCAGTATTTT. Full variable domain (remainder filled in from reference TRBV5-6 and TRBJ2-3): DAGVTQSPTHLIKTRGQQVTLRCSPKSGHDTVSWYQQALGQGPQFIFQYYEEEERQRGNFPDRFSGHQFPNYSSELNVNALLLGDSALYLCASNPAGVGDTQYFGPGTRLTVL.

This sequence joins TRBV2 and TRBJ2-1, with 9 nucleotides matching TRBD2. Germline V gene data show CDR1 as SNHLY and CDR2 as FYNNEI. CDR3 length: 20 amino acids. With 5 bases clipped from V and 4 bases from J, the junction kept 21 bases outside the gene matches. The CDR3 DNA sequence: TGTGCCAGCAGTCCTTTGCGGGAGGGCCTGTCATACAAATATTACAATGAGCAGTTCTTC. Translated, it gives CASSPLREGLSYKYYNEQFF. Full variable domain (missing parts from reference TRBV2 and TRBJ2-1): EPEVTQTPSHQVTQMGQEVILRCVPISNHLYFYWYRQILGQKVEFLVSFYNNEISEKSEIFDDQFSVERPDGSNFTLKIRSTKLEDSAMYFCASSPLREGLSYKYYNEQFFGPGTRLTVL.

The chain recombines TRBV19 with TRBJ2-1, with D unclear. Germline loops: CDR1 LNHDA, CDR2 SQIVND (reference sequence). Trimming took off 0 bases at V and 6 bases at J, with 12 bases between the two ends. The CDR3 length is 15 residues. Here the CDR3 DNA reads TGTGCCAGTAGTATAGATGGGTTGCGAGGCAATGAGCAGTTCTTC. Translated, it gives CASSIDGLRGNEQFF.

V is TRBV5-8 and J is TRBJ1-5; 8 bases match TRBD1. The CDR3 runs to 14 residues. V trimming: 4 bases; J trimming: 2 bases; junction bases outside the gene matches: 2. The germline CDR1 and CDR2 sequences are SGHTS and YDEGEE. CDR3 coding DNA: TGTGCCAGCAGCGGGGGACAGGGCAATCAGCCCCAGCATTTT. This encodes CASSGGQGNQPQHF.

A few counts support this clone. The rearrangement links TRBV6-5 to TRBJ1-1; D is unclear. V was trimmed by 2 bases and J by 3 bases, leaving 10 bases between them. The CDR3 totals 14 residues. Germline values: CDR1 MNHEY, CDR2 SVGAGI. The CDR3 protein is CASSYHKRDTEAFF. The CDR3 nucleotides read TGTGCCAGCAGTTACCACAAGCGGGACACTGAAGCTTTCTTT.

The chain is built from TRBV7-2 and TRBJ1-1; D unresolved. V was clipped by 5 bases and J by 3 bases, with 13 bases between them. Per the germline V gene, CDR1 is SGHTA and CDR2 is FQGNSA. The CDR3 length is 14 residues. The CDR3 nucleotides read TGTGCCAGCAGCCCCATGGCGGGGTACACTGAAGCTTTCTTT. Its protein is CASSPMAGYTEAFF. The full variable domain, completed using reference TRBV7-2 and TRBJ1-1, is GAGVSQSPSNKVTEKGKDVELRCDPISGHTALYWYRQSLGQGLEFLIYFQGNSAPDKSGLPSDRFSAERTGGSVSTLTIQRTQQEDSAVYLCASSPMAGYTEAFFGQGTRLTVV.

CDR3 region: CASSLDVSGSGEQYF. The DNA for the CDR3 is TGTGCCAGCAGCTTAGACGTTAGCGGGTCTGGCGAGCAGTACTTC. V and J are TRBV11-3 and TRBJ2-7, with 7 positions matching TRBD2. The trim removed 0 bases at V and 6 bases at J, leaving 8 bases unmatched. The CDR3 spans 15 residues. Germline CDR1 reads SGHNT; CDR2 reads YENEEA.

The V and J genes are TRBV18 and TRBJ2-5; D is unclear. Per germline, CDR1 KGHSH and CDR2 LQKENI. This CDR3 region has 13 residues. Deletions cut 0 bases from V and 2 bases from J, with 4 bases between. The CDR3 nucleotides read TGTGCCAGCTCACCACCCAAACAAGAGACCCAGTACTTC. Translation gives CASSPPKQETQYF.

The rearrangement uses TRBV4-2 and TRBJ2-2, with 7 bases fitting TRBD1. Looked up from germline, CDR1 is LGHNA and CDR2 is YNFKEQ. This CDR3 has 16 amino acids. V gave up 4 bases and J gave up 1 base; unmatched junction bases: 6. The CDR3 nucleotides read TGTGCCAGCAGCCCTCACCGGACAGGGAACACCGGGGAGCTGTTTTTT. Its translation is CASSPHRTGNTGELFF.

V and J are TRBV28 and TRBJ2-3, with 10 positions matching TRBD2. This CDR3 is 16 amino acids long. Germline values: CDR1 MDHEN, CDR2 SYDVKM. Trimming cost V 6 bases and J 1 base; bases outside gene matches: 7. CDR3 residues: CASRDTTSGGTDTQYF. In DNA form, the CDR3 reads TGTGCCAGCAGAGATACTACTAGCGGGGGCACAGATACGCAGTATTTT.

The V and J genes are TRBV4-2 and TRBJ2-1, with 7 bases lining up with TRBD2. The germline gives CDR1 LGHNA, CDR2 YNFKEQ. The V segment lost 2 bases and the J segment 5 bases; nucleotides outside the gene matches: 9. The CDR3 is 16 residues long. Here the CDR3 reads CASSQSRGRGNNEQFF. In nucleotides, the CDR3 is TGTGCCAGCAGCCAATCCCGCGGGAGAGGGAACAATGAGCAGTTCTTC.

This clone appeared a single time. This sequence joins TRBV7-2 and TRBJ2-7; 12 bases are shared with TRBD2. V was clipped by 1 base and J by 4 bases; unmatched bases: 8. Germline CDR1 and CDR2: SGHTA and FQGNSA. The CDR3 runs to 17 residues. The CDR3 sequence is CASSLETSGRNSYEQYF. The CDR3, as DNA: TGTGCCAGCAGCTTAGAGACTAGCGGGAGAAATAGTTACGAGCAGTACTTC.

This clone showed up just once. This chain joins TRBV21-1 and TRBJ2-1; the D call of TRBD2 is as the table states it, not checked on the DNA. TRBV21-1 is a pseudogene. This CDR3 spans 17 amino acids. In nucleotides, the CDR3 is TGTGCCAGCAGCAAGATTCTTCTAGCGGGAGGTCGCTATGAGCAGTTCTTC. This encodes CASSKILLAGGRYEQFF.

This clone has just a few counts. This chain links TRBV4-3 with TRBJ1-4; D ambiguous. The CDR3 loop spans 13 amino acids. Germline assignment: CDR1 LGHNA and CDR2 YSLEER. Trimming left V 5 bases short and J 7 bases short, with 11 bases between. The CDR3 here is CASSSRGREKLFF. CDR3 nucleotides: TGCGCCAGCAGCAGTAGAGGGCGTGAAAAACTGTTTTTT.

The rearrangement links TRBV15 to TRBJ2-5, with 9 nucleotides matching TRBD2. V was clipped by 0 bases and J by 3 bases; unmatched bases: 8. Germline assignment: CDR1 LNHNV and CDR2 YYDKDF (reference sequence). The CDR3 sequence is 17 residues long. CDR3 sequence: CATSRERAGGPEETQYF. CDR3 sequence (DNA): TGTGCCACCAGCAGAGAGAGGGCGGGAGGGCCGGAAGAGACCCAGTACTTC.

The DNA of the CDR3 is TGTGCCAGCAGCACCGACGGACTGACTGTGCACGAGCAGTACTTC. This codes for CASSTDGLTVHEQYF. The chain employs TRBV7-2 and TRBJ2-7; possible D gene TRBD2, 5 bases. Germline values: CDR1 SGHTA, CDR2 FQGNSA. This CDR3 contains 15 residues. V gave up 5 bases and J gave up 5 bases, with 19 bases separating them.

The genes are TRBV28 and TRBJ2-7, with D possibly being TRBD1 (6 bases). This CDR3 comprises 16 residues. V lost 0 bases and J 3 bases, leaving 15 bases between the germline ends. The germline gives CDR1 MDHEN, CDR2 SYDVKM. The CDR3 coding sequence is TGTGCCAGCAGTTTATGGCCCAGGGGTTCTTACTACGAGCAGTACTTC. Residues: CASSLWPRGSYYEQYF.

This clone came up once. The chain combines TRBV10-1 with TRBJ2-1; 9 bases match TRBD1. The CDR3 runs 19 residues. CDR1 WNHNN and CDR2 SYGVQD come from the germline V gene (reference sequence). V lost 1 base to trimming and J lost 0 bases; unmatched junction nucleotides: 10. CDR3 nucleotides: TGCGCCAGCAGTGAGTATGGGGACAGGGTCGCTTGCTCCTACAATGAGCAGTTCTTC. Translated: CASSEYGDRVACSYNEQFF.